Below are 3 T cell receptor beta chains sequenced from a single sample in a study of cytomegalovirus exposure and HLA in healthy donors. The PCR had 60 Vbeta and 13 Jbeta primers. Assay: immunoSEQ multiplex PCR; the TCRdb copy retains only in-frame clones and omits some. The sample has 95,000 to 150,000 clones; around 72% are singletons. The sample consisted of PBMCs. The receptors derive from a man younger than 45 in good health and CMV-seronegative.

V and J are TRBV18 and TRBJ2-2, with TRBD2 matching over 11 bases. V gave up 8 bases and J gave up 2 bases; unmatched junction bases: 13. The CDR3 is made up of 18 amino acids. CDR1 is KGHSH and CDR2 is LQKENI in the germline V gene. CDR3 DNA sequence: TGTGCCAGCGACCTACTAGCGGGGGCTCCCTCAAACACCGGGGAGCTGTTTTTT. It encodes CASDLLAGAPSNTGELFF. The entire variable domain, with the rest obtained from reference TRBV18 and TRBJ2-2, is as follows: NAGVMQNPRHLVRRRGQEARLRCSPMKGHSHVYWYRQLPEEGLKFMVYLQKENIIDESGMPKERFSAEFPKEGPSILRIQQVVRGDSAAYFCASDLLAGAPSNTGELFFGEGSRLTVL.

V is TRBV5-8 and J is TRBJ1-5; 9 bases are a match to TRBD1. CDR3 length: 15 amino acids. The J segment lost 5 bases and the V segment lost 0 bases, leaving 3 bases of the junction unmatched. Germline assignment: CDR1 SGHTS and CDR2 YDEGEE. The CDR3 region has the DNA TGTGCCAGCAGCTTGGGGGACAGGGACTATCAGCCCCAGCATTTT. It is translated as CASSLGDRDYQPQHF.

The chain links TRBV29-1 to TRBJ1-1; D is possibly TRBD1 (6 bases). V dropped 8 bases and J dropped 5 bases, with 18 bases sitting between them. The CDR3 is 13 amino acids. Per germline, CDR1 SQVTM and CDR2 ANQGSEA. This CDR3 reads CSSGEGVRTEAFF. The CDR3 DNA is TGCAGCAGCGGGGAGGGGGTTCGGACTGAAGCTTTCTTT.